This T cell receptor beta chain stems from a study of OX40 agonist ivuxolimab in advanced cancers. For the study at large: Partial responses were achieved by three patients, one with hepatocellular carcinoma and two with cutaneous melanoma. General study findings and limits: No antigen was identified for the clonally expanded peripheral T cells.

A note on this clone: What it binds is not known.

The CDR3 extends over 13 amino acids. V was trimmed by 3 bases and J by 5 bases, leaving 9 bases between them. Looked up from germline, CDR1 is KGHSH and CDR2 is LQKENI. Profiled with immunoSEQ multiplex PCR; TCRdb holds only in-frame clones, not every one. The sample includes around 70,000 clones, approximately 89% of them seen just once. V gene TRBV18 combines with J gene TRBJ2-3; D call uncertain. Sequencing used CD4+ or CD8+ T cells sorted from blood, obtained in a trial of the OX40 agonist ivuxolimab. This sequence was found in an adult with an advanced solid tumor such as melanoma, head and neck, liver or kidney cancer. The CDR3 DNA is TGTGCCAGCTCACCGAACTGGGTAGATACGCAGTATTTT. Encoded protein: CASSPNWVDTQYF.